Below, 7 T cell receptor beta chains from the same sample are listed, as sequenced in a study of blood T cell repertoires in COVID-19. Only in-frame clones appear in the TCRdb table, and some are missing; sequencing was by immunoSEQ multiplex PCR. The sample yields some 300,000 clones, roughly 91% seen once. Specimen: PBMCs or T cells enriched from blood (not recorded which). All receptors come from a woman in her sixties or seventies in a cohort exposed to, infected with or recovered from COVID-19 (not recorded which).

This clone showed up just a few times. This chain connects TRBV6-4 to TRBJ2-1, with D possibly being TRBD2 (6 bases). The CDR3 is made up of 20 amino acids. Germline CDR1 MRHNA, CDR2 SNTAGT. Between the trimmed V and J ends, which lost 0 bases and 0 bases, there was a span of 21 bases. The CDR3 sequence: CASSDSLASFLSFSYNEQFF. In DNA form, the CDR3 reads TGTGCCAGCAGTGACTCCCTAGCGTCCTTCCTATCGTTCTCCTACAATGAGCAGTTCTTC.

This chain joins TRBV7-2 and TRBJ2-1; 15 nucleotides line up with TRBD2. The CDR3 length is 18 residues. Trimming removed 4 bases from V and 6 bases from J; junction bases left unmatched: 10. Germline loops: CDR1 SGHTA, CDR2 FQGNSA. CDR3 loop: CASSSARTSGGGFNEQFF. The CDR3, as DNA: TGTGCCAGCAGCTCAGCCCGGACTAGCGGGGGGGGATTCAATGAGCAGTTCTTC.

The chain links TRBV6-1 to TRBJ2-7, with D hard to call. The CDR3 is 16 amino acids. Per the germline V gene, CDR1 is MNHNS and CDR2 is SASEGT. V was clipped by 2 bases and J by 1 base, with 15 bases between them. CDR3 DNA: TGTGCCAGCAGTGAATTAAAAGTCGGGTATTCCTACGAGCAGTACTTC. This gives the protein CASSELKVGYSYEQYF.

The chain joins TRBV21-1 to TRBJ1-2. TRBV21-1 is termed a pseudogene. The CDR3 totals 15 residues. In nucleotides, the CDR3 is TGTGCCAGCAGCGGCAAGCGGCCTCCGGGCTATGGCTACACCTTC. Protein product: CASSGKRPPGYGYTF.

The chain is built from TRBV19 and TRBJ1-1; TRBD1 aligns across 8 bases. The germline V gene encodes CDR1 LNHDA and CDR2 SQIVND (reference sequence). Losses at the gene ends were 4 bases for V and 1 base for J; bases not matched to a gene: 5. The CDR3 loop spans 15 amino acids. CDR3 region: CASSRPGTGNTEAFF. CDR3 nucleotide sequence: TGTGCCAGTAGTAGACCAGGGACAGGGAACACTGAAGCTTTCTTT.

The chain recombines TRBV7-2 with TRBJ2-1; 8 positions match TRBD2. The J segment lost 6 bases and the V segment lost 10 bases, leaving 8 bases of the junction unmatched. CDR3 size: 13 residues. CDR1 and CDR2 from the germline V gene are SGHTA and FQGNSA. CDR3 coding DNA: TGTGCCACCGGGGGGGAGGGCCTCAATGAGCAGTTCTTC. Translated, it gives CATGGEGLNEQFF.

This clone is a singleton in its sample. V gene TRBV7-3 combines with J gene TRBJ2-1; D is possibly TRBD2 (6 bases). The CDR3 covers 16 residues. The germline V gene encodes CDR1 SGHTA and CDR2 FQGTGA. V lost 5 bases, J lost 2 bases, and 16 bases lay in between. DNA of the CDR3: TGTGCCAGCAGCCGCGGGGACTCCCCTCCCTACAATGAGCAGTTCTTC. Translation: CASSRGDSPPYNEQFF.